This T cell receptor beta chain was captured in a study of T-cell reconstitution after alpha-beta-depleted transplantation in children. Study-level points and caveats: Reports say that about two months after transplant, the alpha-beta T cells came out of several hundred graft clones that had expanded. For some patients, TCRbeta diversity was high at day 60 because of recipient T cells and thymic progenitors that survived. From newly produced T cells came most of the T-cell counts and diversity one year after transplant.

Unique molecular identifiers tagged the TCRbeta library. TCRdb re-analysed the PCR reads in MiXCR, keeping a single row per CDR3 protein. The sample lists fewer than 150,000 distinct CDR3 sequences, more than 20% occurring once. There are many counts of this clonotype. Its antigen remains unidentified. Trimming removed 4 bases from V and 6 bases from J, with 21 bases in between. The germline gives CDR1 SGHRS, CDR2 YFSETQ. This CDR3 contains 16 residues. The TCR sequence derives from a male patient aged 2 to 10 who had a stem cell transplant for chronic granulomatous disease, so the T cells may come from the graft donor. The material was PBMCs, mostly from graft donor cells, obtained 180 days after TCRalphabeta/CD19-depleted stem cell transplant. The gene calls are TRBV5-1 and TRBJ2-3, with D unclear. Written as DNA, the CDR3 is TGCGCCAGCAGCCTGCAAACGGGTCCGGTTAGCGATACGCAGTATTTT. Protein: CASSLQTGPVSDTQYF.